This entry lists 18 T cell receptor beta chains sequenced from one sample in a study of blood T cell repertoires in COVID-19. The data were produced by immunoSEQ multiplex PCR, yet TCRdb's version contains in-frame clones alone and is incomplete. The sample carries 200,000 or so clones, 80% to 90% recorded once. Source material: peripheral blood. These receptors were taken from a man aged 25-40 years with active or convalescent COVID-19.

The CDR3 region is CASSQDVPGTGGQGQPQHF. In DNA, the CDR3 is TGCGCCAGCAGCCAGGACGTGCCGGGGACAGGGGGCCAGGGTCAGCCCCAGCATTTT. V is TRBV4-3 and J is TRBJ1-5; TRBD1 agrees at 12 bases. The V segment lost 3 bases and the J segment 6 bases; nucleotides outside the gene matches: 15. Germline CDR1 LGHNA, CDR2 YSLEER. This CDR3 region has 19 residues.

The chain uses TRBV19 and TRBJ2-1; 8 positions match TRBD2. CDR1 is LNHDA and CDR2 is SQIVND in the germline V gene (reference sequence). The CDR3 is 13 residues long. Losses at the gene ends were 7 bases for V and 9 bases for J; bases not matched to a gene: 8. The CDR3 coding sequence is TGTGCCAGTAACCAGCGGGGGTACGGTGAGCAGTTCTTC. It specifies CASNQRGYGEQFF. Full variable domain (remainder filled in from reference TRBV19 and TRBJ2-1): DGGITQSPKYLFRKEGQNVTLSCEQNLNHDAMYWYRQDPGQGLRLIYYSQIVNDFQKGDIAEGYSVSREKKESFPLTVTSAQKNPTAFYLCASNQRGYGEQFFGPGTRLTVL.

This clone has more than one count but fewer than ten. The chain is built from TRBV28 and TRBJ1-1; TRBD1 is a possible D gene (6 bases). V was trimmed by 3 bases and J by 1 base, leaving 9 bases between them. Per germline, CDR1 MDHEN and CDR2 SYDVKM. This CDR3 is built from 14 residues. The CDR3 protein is CASSFRTANTEAFF. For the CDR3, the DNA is TGTGCCAGCAGTTTTCGGACAGCGAACACTGAAGCTTTCTTT.

CDR3: CAWSYGGGNQPQHF. The CDR3 DNA sequence: TGTGCCTGGAGTTACGGGGGAGGCAATCAGCCCCAGCATTTT. This rearrangement joins TRBV30 to TRBJ1-5; perhaps TRBD1 as D (5 bases). Germline assignment: CDR1 GTSNPN and CDR2 SVGIG (reference sequence). The CDR3 contains 14 residues. The V gene lost 2 bases and the J gene lost 2 bases, with 10 bases spanning the gap.

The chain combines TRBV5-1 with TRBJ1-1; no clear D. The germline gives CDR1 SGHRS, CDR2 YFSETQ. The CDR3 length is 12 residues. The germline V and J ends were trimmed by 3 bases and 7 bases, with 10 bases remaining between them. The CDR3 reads CASSYGESEAFF. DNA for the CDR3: TGCGCCAGCAGCTACGGGGAAAGTGAAGCTTTCTTT.

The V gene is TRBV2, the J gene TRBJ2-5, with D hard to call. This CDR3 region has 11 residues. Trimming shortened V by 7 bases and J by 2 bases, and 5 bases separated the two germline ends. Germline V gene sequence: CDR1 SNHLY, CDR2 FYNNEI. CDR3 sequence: CASNRQETQYF. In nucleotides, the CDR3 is TGTGCCAGCAATAGACAAGAGACCCAGTACTTC.

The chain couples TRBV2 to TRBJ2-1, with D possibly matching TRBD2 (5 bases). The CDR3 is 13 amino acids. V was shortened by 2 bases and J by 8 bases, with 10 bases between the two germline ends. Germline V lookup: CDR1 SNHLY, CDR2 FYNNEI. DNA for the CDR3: TGTGCCAGCAGTGAATCCTCCGGGGATGAGCAGTTCTTC. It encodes CASSESSGDEQFF.

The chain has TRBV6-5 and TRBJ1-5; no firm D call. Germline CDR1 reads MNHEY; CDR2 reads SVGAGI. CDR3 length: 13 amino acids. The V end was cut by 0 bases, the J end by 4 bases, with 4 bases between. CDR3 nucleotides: TGTGCCAGCAGTTACTCCCCAAATCAGCCCCAGCATTTT. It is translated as CASSYSPNQPQHF.

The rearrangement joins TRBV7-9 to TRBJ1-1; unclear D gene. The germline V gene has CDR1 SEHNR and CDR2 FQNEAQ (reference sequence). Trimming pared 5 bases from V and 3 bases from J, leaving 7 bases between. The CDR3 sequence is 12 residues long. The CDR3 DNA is TGTGCCAGCAGCAGCGACGACACTGAAGCTTTCTTT. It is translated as CASSSDDTEAFF.

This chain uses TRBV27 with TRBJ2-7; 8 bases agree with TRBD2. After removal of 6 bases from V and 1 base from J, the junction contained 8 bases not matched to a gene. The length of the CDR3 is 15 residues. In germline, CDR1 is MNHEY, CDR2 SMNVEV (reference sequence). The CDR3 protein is CASSRYGGGSYEQYF. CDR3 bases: TGTGCCAGCAGCCGATACGGGGGGGGTTCCTACGAGCAGTACTTC.

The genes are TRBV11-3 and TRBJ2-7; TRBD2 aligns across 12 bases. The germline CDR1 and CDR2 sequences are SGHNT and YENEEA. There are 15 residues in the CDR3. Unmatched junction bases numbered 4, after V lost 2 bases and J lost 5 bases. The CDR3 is CASSLPTSGRNEQYF. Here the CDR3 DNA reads TGTGCCAGCAGCTTACCGACTAGCGGGAGAAACGAGCAGTACTTC.

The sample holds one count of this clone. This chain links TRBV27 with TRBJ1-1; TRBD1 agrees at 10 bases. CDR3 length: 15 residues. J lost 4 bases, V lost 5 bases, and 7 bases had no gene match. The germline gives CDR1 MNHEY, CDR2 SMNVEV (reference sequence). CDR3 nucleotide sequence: TGTGCCAGCAGTCCCGGGACAGGGGCCGTCACTGAAGCTTTCTTT. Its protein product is CASSPGTGAVTEAFF.

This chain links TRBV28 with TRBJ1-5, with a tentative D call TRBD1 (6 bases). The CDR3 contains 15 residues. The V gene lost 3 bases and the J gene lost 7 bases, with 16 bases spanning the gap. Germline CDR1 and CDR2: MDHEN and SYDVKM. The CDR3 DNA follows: TGTGCCAGCAGTTTCGCCAGGGGTAGTGGCCAGCCCCAGCATTTT. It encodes CASSFARGSGQPQHF.

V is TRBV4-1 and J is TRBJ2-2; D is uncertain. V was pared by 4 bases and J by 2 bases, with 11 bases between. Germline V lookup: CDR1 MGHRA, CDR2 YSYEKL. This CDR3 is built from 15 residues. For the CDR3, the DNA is TGCGCCAGCAGCCTCCTTGGGCTTAACACCGGGGAGCTGTTTTTT. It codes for CASSLLGLNTGELFF.

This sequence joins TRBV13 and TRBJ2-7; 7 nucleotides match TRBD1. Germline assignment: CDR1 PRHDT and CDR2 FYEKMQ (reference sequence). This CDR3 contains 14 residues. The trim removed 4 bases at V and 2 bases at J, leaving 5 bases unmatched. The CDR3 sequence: CASSSRGSPYEQYF. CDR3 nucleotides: TGTGCCAGCAGCTCCAGGGGGTCCCCCTACGAGCAGTACTTC.

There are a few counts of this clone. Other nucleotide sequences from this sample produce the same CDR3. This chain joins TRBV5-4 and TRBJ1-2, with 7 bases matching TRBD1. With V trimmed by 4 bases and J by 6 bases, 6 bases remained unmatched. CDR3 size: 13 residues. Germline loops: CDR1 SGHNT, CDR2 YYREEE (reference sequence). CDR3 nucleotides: TGTGCCAGCAGCCCAGACAGGGCGGATGGCTACACCTTC. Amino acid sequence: CASSPDRADGYTF.

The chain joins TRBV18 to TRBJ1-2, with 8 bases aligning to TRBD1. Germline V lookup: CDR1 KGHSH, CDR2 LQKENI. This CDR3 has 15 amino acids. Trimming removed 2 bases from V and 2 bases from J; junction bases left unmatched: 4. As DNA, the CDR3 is TGTGCCAGCTCACCAAATAACAGGGGGAACTATGGCTACACCTTC. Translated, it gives CASSPNNRGNYGYTF.

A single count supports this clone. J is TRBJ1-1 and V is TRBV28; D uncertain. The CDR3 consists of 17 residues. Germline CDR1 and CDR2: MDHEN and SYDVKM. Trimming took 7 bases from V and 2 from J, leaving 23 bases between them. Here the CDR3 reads CASTPDGVGRANTEAFF. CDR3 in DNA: TGTGCCAGCACCCCAGATGGGGTCGGGAGAGCTAACACTGAAGCTTTCTTT.